This T cell receptor beta chain was identified during a study of blood T cell repertoires in COVID-19. Study overall: Samples came from the United States, Italy and Spain, spanning acute and convalescent COVID-19. From T cells, B-cell-depleted T cells, or PBMCs came the material, which was cDNA or gDNA.

Seattle's cohort entered during active infection and was followed longitudinally. This CDR3 has 17 residues. The J segment lost 4 bases and the V segment lost 5 bases, leaving 13 bases of the junction unmatched. Germline CDR1 SGDLS, CDR2 YYNGEE. As handled by the study authors: Estimated nucleated cell counts came from reference gene primer amplification. Repertoires were generated with immunoSEQ multiplex PCR, while TCRdb's copy carries only in-frame clones and drops some. The V and J calls and clone size are taken from that table; D and trimming were inferred from the DNA. Of tens of thousands of clones detected, around 88% appear once; the ten largest clones hold about 17%.

The receptor was isolated from a woman aged 55-69 years with COVID-19, enrolled during active disease. The chain combines TRBV9 with TRBJ1-2; 11 positions match TRBD1. Material for sequencing was peripheral blood. The CDR3 sequence: CASSETRTGGFTYGYTF. DNA for the CDR3: TGTGCCAGCAGTGAAACCCGGACAGGGGGCTTTACCTATGGCTACACCTTC.